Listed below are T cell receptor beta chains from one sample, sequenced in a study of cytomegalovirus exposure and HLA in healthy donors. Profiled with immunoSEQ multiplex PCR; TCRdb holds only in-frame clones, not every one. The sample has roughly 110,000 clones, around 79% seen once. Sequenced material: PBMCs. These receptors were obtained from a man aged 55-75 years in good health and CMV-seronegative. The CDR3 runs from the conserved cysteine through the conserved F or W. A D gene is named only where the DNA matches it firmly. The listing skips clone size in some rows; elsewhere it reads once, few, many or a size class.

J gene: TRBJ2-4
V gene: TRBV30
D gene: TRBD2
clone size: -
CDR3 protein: CAWSRRGVPLAKNIQYF
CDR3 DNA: TGTGCCTGGAGCAGGCGGGGGGTTCCCCTAGCCAAAAACATTCAGTACTTC

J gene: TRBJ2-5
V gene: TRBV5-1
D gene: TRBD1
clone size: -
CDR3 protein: CASSQGTGAEETQYF
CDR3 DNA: TGCGCCAGCAGCCAGGGGACAGGGGCAGAAGAGACCCAGTACTTC

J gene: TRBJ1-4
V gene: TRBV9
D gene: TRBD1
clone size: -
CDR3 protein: CASSRGLGNEKLFF
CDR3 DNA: TGTGCCAGCTCCAGGGGGCTGGGGAATGAAAAACTGTTTTTT

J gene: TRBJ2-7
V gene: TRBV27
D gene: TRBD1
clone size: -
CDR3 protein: CASRHRDRPPYEQYF
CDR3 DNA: TGTGCCAGCAGGCACCGGGACAGGCCCCCCTACGAGCAGTACTTC

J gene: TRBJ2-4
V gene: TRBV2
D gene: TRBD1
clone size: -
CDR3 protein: CASRATDREIQYF
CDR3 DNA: TGTGCCAGCAGAGCTACGGACAGGGAGATTCAGTACTTC

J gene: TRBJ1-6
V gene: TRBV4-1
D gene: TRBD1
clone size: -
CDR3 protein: CASTRQYTGQGESPLHF
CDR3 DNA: TGCGCCAGCACCCGACAATATACTGGACAGGGTGAATCACCCCTCCACTTT

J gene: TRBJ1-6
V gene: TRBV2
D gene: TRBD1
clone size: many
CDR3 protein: CASSESGGQNF
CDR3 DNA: TGTGCCAGCAGTGAATCAGGGGGGCAGAACTTT

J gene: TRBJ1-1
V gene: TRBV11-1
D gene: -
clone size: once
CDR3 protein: CASSLALAVAANTEAFF
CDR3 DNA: TGTGCCAGCAGCTTAGCTCTAGCAGTGGCAGCGAACACTGAAGCTTTCTTT

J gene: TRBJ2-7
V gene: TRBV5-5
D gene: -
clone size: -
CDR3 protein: CASSLSGSTYEQYF
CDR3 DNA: TGTGCCAGCAGCTTGTCAGGATCGACCTACGAGCAGTACTTC

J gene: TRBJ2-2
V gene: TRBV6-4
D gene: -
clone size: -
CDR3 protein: CASSPAQGSTGELFF
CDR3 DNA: TGTGCCAGCAGTCCGGCCCAGGGAAGCACCGGGGAGCTGTTTTTT

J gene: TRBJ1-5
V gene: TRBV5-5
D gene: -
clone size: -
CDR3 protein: CASGTGFRNQPQHF
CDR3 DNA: TGTGCCAGTGGAACAGGGTTTCGCAATCAGCCCCAGCATTTT

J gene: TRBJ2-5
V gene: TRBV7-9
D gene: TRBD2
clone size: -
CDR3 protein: CATALSGAETQYF
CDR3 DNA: TGTGCCACCGCACTGAGCGGGGCGGAGACCCAGTACTTC

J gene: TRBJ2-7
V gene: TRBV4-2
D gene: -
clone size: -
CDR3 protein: CASSQDSGSSYEQYF
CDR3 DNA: TGTGCCAGCAGCCAAGATAGCGGAAGCTCCTACGAGCAGTACTTC

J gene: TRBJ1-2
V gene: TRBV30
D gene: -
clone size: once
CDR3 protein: CASPRAGFYGYTF
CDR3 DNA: TGTGCCTCCCCACGGGCGGGATTCTATGGCTACACCTTC

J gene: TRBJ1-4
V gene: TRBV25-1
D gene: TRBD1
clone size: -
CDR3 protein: CASTDRGSGEKLFF
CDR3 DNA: TGTGCCAGCACAGACAGGGGAAGCGGGGAAAAACTGTTTTTT

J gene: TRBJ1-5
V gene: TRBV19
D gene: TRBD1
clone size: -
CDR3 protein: CASSIRGQGVNQPQHF
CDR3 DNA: TGTGCCAGTAGTATTCGGGGACAGGGGGTCAATCAGCCCCAGCATTTT

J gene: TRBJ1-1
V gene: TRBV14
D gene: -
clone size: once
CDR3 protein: CASSQGWAEAFF
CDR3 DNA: TGTGCCAGCAGCCAAGGGTGGGCAGAAGCTTTCTTT

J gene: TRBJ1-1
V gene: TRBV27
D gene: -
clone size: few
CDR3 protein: CASSPGRGINTEAFF
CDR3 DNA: TGTGCCAGCAGTCCAGGGAGGGGCATCAACACTGAAGCTTTCTTT

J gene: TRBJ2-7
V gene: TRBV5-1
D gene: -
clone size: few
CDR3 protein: CASSFAAATSYEQYF
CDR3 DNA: TGCGCCAGCAGCTTCGCAGCGGCGACCTCCTACGAGCAGTACTTC

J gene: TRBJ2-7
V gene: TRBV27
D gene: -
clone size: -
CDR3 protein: CATRRGAAYEQYF
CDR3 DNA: TGTGCCACCAGACGGGGGGCCGCCTACGAGCAGTACTTC

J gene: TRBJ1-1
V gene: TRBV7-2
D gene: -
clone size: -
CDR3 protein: CASSPLWTAEAFF
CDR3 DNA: TGTGCCAGCAGCCCCCTATGGACAGCTGAAGCTTTCTTT

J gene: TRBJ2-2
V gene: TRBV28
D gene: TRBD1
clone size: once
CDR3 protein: CASIRGQNTGELFF
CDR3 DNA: TGTGCCAGCATCAGGGGGCAGAACACCGGGGAGCTGTTTTTT

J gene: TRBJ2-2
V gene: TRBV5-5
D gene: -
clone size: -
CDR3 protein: CASSPTSLNTGELFF
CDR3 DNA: TGTGCCAGCAGCCCGACAAGTTTGAACACCGGGGAGCTGTTTTTT

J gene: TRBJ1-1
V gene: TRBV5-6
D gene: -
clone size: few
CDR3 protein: CASSSGRSEAFF
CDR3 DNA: TGTGCCAGCAGCTCAGGGCGTTCTGAAGCTTTCTTT

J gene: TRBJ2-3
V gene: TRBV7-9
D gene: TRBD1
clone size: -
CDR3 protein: CASSPGTGVMDTQYF
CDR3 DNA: TGTGCCAGCAGCCCCGGGACAGGGGTTATGGATACGCAGTATTTT

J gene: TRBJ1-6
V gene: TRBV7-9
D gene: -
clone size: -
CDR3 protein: CASSLAGALNSPLHF
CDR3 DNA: TGTGCCAGCAGCTTAGCTGGGGCTCTGAATTCACCCCTCCACTTT

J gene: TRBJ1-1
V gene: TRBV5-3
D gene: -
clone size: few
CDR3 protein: CARSPSRAFF
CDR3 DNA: TGTGCCAGAAGCCCGTCCCGGGCTTTCTTT